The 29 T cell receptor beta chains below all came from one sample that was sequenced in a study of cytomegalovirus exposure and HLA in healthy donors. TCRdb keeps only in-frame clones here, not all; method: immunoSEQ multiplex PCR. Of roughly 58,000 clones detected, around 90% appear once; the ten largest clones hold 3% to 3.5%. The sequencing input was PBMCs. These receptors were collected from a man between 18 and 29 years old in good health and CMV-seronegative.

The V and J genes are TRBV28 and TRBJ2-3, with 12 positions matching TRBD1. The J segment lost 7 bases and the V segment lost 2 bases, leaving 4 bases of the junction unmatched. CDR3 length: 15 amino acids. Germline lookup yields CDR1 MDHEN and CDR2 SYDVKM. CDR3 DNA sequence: TGTGCCAGCAGTTTAATCGGGACAGGGGGCAATACGCAGTATTTT. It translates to CASSLIGTGGNTQYF.

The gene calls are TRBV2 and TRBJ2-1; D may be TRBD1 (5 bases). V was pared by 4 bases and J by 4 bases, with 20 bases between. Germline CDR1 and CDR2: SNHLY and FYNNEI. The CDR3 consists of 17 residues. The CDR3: CASSVGREFGRYNEQFF. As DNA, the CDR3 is TGTGCCAGCAGTGTGGGCAGGGAATTCGGACGTTACAATGAGCAGTTCTTC.

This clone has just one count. CDR3 sequence reads: CASSVLLSSGNTIYF. The DNA of the CDR3 is TGTGCCAGCAGTGTGCTACTGAGCTCTGGAAACACCATATATTTT. The V and J genes are TRBV2 and TRBJ1-3, with unresolved D. CDR1 is SNHLY, CDR2 FYNNEI, per germline. The length of the CDR3 is 15 residues. Between the trimmed V and J ends, which lost 4 bases and 0 bases, there was a span of 10 bases. The whole variable domain, filled in from reference TRBV2 and TRBJ1-3, reads EPEVTQTPSHQVTQMGQEVILRCVPISNHLYFYWYRQILGQKVEFLVSFYNNEISEKSEIFDDQFSVERPDGSNFTLKIRSTKLEDSAMYFCASSVLLSSGNTIYFGEGSWLTVV.

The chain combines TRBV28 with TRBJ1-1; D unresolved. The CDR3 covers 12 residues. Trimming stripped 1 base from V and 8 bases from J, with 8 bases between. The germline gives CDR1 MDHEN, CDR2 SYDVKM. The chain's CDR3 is CASSLLTLEAFF. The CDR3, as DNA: TGTGCCAGCAGTTTATTAACACTAGAAGCTTTCTTT.

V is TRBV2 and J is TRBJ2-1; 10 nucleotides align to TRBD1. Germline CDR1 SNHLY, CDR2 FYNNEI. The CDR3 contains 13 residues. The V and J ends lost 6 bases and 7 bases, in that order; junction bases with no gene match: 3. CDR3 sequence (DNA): TGTGCCAGCAGAGCGGACAGGGGGAATGAGCAGTTCTTC. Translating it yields CASRADRGNEQFF. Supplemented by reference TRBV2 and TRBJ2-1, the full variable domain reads EPEVTQTPSHQVTQMGQEVILRCVPISNHLYFYWYRQILGQKVEFLVSFYNNEISEKSEIFDDQFSVERPDGSNFTLKIRSTKLEDSAMYFCASRADRGNEQFFGPGTRLTVL.

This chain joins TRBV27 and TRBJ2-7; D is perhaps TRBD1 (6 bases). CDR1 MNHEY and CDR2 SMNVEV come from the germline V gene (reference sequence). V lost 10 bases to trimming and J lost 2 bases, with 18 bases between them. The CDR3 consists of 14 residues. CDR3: CATAQGLGPYEQYF. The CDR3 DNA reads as TGTGCCACCGCACAGGGCTTGGGACCCTACGAGCAGTACTTC.

The CDR3 nucleotides are TGTGCCAGCAGTCCCAGAGGTGAAGCTTTCTTT. The encoded protein is CASSPRGEAFF. This sequence joins TRBV6-1 and TRBJ1-1; D unclear. The germline CDR1 and CDR2 sequences are MNHNS and SASEGT. The CDR3 length is 11 residues. V lost 5 bases and J 7 bases, leaving 8 bases between the germline ends.

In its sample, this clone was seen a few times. Here the CDR3 reads CAWSAPVNLEAFF. DNA of the CDR3: TGTGCCTGGAGTGCCCCGGTAAACCTTGAAGCTTTCTTT. The chain combines TRBV30 with TRBJ1-1, with D unclear. Germline lookup yields CDR1 GTSNPN and CDR2 SVGIG (reference sequence). The CDR3 consists of 13 residues. V lost 1 base and J 7 bases, leaving 13 bases between the germline ends.

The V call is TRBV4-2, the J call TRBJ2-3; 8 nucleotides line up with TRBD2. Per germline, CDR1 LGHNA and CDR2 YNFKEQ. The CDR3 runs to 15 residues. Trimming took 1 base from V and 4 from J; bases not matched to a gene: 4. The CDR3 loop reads CASSQAGGPSDTQYF. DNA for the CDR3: TGTGCCAGCAGCCAAGCGGGAGGGCCCTCAGATACGCAGTATTTT.

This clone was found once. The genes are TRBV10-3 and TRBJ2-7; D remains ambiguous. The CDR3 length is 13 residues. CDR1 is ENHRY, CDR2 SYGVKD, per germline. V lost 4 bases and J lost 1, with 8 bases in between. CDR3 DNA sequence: TGTGCCATCAGTGGCAGTATTTCCTACGAGCAGTACTTC. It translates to CAISGSISYEQYF.

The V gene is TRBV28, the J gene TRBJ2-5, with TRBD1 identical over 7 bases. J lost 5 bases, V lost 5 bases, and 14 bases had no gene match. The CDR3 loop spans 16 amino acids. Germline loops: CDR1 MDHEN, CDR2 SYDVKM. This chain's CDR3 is CASSPKTGFRRETQYF. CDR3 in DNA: TGTGCCAGCAGTCCTAAGACAGGGTTTAGGCGGGAGACCCAGTACTTC.

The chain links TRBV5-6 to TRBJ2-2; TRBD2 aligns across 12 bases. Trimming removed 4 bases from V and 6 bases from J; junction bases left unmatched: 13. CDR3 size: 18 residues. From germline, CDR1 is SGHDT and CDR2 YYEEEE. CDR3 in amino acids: CASSGGTSGRYGSGELFF. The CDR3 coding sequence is TGTGCCAGCAGCGGAGGGACTAGCGGGCGTTATGGTTCCGGGGAGCTGTTTTTT. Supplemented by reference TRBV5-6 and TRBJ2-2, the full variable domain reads DAGVTQSPTHLIKTRGQQVTLRCSPKSGHDTVSWYQQALGQGPQFIFQYYEEEERQRGNFPDRFSGHQFPNYSSELNVNALLLGDSALYLCASSGGTSGRYGSGELFFGEGSRLTVL.

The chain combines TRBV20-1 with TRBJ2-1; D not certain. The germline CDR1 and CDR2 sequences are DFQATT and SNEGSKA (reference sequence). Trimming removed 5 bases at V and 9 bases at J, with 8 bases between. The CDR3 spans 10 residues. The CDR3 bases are TGCAGTGCTTCTAGAACTGAGCAGTTCTTC. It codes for CSASRTEQFF.

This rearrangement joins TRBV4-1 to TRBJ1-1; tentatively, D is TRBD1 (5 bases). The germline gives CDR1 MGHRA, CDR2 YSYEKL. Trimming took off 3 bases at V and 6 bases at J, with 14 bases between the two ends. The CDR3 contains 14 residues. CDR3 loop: CASSQSPGGAEAFF. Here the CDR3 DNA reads TGCGCCAGCAGCCAGTCCCCGGGAGGGGCTGAAGCTTTCTTT.

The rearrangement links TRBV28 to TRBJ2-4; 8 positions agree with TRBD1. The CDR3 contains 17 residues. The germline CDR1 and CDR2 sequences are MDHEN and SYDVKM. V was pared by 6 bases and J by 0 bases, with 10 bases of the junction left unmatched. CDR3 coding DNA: TGTGCCAGCAGCCAAAGGCGGGACAGGATAGCCAAAAACATTCAGTACTTC. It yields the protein CASSQRRDRIAKNIQYF.

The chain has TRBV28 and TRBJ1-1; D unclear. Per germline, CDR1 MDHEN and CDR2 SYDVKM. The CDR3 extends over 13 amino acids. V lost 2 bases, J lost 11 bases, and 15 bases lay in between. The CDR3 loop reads CASSLISARGAFF. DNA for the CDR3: TGTGCCAGCAGTTTAATTTCAGCCCGAGGGGCTTTCTTT.

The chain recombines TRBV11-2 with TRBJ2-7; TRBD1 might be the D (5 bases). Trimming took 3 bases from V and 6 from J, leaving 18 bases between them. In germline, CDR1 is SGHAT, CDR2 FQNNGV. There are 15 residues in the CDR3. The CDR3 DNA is TGTGCCAGCAGCTTCAGGTTTGGGCGACAGCTCGAGCAGTACTTC. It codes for CASSFRFGRQLEQYF.

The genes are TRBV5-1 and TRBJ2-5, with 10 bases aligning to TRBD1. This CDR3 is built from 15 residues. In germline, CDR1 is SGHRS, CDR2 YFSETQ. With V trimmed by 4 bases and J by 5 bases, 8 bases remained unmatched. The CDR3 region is CASSAGTGAAETQYF. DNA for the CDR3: TGCGCCAGCAGCGCCGGGACAGGGGCTGCCGAGACCCAGTACTTC.

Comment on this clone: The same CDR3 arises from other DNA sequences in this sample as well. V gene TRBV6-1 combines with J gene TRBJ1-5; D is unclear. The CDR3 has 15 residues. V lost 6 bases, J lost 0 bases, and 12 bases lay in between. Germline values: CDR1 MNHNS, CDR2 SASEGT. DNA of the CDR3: TGTGCCAGCAGCCTCCAGATTCATAGCAATCAGCCCCAGCATTTT. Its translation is CASSLQIHSNQPQHF.

The chain's CDR3 is CASKPGQGLNYGYTF. DNA for the CDR3: TGTGCCAGCAAACCCGGACAAGGCTTAAACTATGGCTACACCTTC. The genes are TRBV5-6 and TRBJ1-2; D is possibly TRBD1 (5 bases). CDR1 and CDR2 (germline): SGHDT, YYEEEE. V was pared by 6 bases and J by 2 bases, with 17 bases between. This CDR3 comprises 15 residues.

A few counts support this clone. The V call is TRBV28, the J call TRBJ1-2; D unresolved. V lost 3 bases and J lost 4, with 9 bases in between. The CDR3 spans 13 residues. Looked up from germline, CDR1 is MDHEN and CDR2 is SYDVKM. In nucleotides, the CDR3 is TGTGCCAGCAGTTTCCTCGGGTTCTATGGCTACACCTTC. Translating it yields CASSFLGFYGYTF.

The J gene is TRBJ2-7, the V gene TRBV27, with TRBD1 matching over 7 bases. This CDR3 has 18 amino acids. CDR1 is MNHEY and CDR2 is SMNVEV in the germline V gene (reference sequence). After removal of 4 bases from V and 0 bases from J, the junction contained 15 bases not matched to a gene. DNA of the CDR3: TGTGCCAGCAGTTCGCCGCTGAGGGACAGCCATAGCTCCTACGAGCAGTACTTC. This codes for CASSSPLRDSHSSYEQYF.

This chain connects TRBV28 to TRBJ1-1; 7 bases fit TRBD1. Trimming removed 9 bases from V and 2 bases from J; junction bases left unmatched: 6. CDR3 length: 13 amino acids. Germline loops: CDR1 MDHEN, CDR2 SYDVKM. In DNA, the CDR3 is TGTGCCAGTCGCCCAGGGGGAAACACTGAAGCTTTCTTT. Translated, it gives CASRPGGNTEAFF.

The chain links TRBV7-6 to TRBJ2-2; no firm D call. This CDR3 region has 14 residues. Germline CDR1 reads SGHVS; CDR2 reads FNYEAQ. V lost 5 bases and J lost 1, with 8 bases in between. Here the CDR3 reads CASSPRKNTGELFF. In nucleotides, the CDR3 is TGTGCCAGCAGCCCTAGGAAGAACACCGGGGAGCTGTTTTTT. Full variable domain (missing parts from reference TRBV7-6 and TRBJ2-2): GAGVSQSPRYKVTKRGQDVALRCDPISGHVSLYWYRQALGQGPEFLTYFNYEAQQDKSGLPNDRFSAERPEGSISTLTIQRTEQRDSAMYRCASSPRKNTGELFFGEGSRLTVL.

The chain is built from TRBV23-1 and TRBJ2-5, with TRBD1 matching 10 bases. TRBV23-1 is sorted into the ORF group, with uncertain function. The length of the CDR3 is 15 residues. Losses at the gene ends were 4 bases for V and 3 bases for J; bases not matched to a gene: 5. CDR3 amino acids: CASSPPGQGEETQYF. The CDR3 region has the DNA TGCGCCAGCAGTCCGCCCGGACAGGGGGAAGAGACCCAGTACTTC.

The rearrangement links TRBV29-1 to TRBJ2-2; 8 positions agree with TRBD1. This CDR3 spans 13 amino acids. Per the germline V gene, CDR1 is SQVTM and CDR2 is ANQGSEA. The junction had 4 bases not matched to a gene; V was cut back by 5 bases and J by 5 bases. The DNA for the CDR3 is TGCAGCGTTACCGGACAGGGAACCGGGGAGCTGTTTTTT. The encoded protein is CSVTGQGTGELFF.

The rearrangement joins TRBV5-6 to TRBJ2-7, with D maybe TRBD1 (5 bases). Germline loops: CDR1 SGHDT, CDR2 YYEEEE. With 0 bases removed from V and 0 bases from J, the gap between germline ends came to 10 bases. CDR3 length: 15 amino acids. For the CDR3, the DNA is TGTGCCAGCAGCTTGGAGGGGCGCATCTCCTACGAGCAGTACTTC. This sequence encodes CASSLEGRISYEQYF.

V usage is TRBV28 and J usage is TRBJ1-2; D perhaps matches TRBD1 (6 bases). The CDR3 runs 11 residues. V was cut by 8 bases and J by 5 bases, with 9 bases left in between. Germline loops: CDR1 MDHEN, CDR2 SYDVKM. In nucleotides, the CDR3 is TGTGCCAGCGGACAGTTATATGGCTACACCTTC. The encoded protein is CASGQLYGYTF.

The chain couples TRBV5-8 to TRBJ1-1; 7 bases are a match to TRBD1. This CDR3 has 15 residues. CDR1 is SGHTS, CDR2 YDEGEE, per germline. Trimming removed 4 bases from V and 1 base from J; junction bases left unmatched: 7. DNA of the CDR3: TGTGCCAGCAGCCCTGCAAGGGACAGGAACACTGAAGCTTTCTTT. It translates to CASSPARDRNTEAFF.